These 14 T cell receptor beta chains share one sample of origin, sequenced in a study of patients and donors after allogeneic stem cell transplantation. MiXCR, applied by TCRdb to the RT-PCR reads, yields one record per CDR3 protein. The sample lists about 230,000 distinct CDR3 sequences; 13% to 15% were seen once. The sequenced sample consisted of blood, either unsorted or a sorted T cell fraction (not recorded which). Receptors were obtained from a human donor who was either an allogeneic HSCT recipient or a stem cell or donor lymphocyte infusion donor (not recorded which). It is not recorded whose cells these are; they may come from a transplant donor.

Only a few counts were recorded for this clonotype. The chain links TRBV4-1 to TRBJ1-4, with unresolved D. V dropped 6 bases and J dropped 7 bases, with 9 bases sitting between them. Germline CDR1 is MGHRA and CDR2 is YSYEKL. This CDR3 spans 12 amino acids. CDR3 sequence reads: CASRHIGEKLFF. The CDR3 nucleotides are TGCGCCAGCAGACATATTGGTGAAAAACTGTTTTTT.

This clonotype has just a few counts. The rearrangement uses TRBV20-1 and TRBJ2-1; 10 bases line up with TRBD2. Germline assignment: CDR1 DFQATT and CDR2 SNEGSKA (reference sequence). The ends lost 1 base at V and 10 bases at J; junction bases unmatched: 16. The CDR3 is 17 residues long. The CDR3 bases are TGCAGTGCTAGAGCGACCCCGGGACTAGCGAGGGGGGTAGAGCAGTTCTTC. Its protein product is CSARATPGLARGVEQFF.

J is TRBJ2-1 and V is TRBV4-3, with TRBD2 matching over 7 bases. Germline CDR1 is LGHNA and CDR2 is YSLEER. V gave up 0 bases and J gave up 7 bases; unmatched junction bases: 9. This CDR3 contains 16 residues. The CDR3 bases are TGCGCCAGCAGCCAAGAAATCGGCCCGGGGGGAAATGAGCAGTTCTTC. It specifies CASSQEIGPGGNEQFF.

In this sample, this clonotype turned up a few times. The V call is TRBV25-1, the J call TRBJ1-1; 7 bases line up with TRBD1. The V gene end was trimmed by 4 bases and the J gene end by 5 bases; junction bases not matched to a gene: 7. The CDR3 has 14 amino acids. The V gene's germline CDR1 is MGHDK and CDR2 SYGVNS. CDR3 nucleotides: TGTGCCAGCAGTGGTCTACAGGGGTGGACTGAAGCTTTCTTT. Protein product: CASSGLQGWTEAFF.

This clonotype has at least ten counts. The rearrangement links TRBV12-3 or TRBV12-4 to TRBJ2-2, with D possibly being TRBD1 (6 bases). CDR3 length: 15 residues. V shed 1 base and J shed 1 base, with 7 bases lying between them. This CDR3 reads CASSLGQVNTGELFF. CDR3 coding DNA: TGTGCCAGCAGTTTAGGACAGGTGAACACCGGGGAGCTGTTTTTT.

This chain connects TRBV6-1 to TRBJ1-6; 10 bases match TRBD1. Unmatched junction bases numbered 13, after V lost 8 bases and J lost 0 bases. The CDR3 contains 19 residues. Germline CDR1 MNHNS, CDR2 SASEGT. For the CDR3, the DNA is TGTGCCAGCGGCCCCCGGGACAGGGGCCGCAGCTCCTATAATTCACCCCTCCACTTT. This gives the protein CASGPRDRGRSSYNSPLHF.

The chain links TRBV28 to TRBJ2-6; 10 nucleotides line up with TRBD1. The length of the CDR3 is 18 residues. V trimming: 8 bases; J trimming: 0 bases; junction bases outside the gene matches: 10. Per the germline V gene, CDR1 is MDHEN and CDR2 is SYDVKM. The CDR3 reads CASRNDRGLSSGANVLTF. As DNA, the CDR3 is TGTGCCAGCCGTAATGACAGGGGGCTTAGCTCTGGGGCCAACGTCCTGACTTTC.

This clonotype was counted many times. The V call is TRBV12-3 or TRBV12-4, the J call TRBJ2-7; D gene ambiguous. The germline V and J ends were trimmed by 5 bases and 3 bases, with 11 bases remaining between them. The length of the CDR3 is 13 residues. The CDR3 protein is CASSARVLYEQYF. CDR3 nucleotide sequence: TGTGCCAGCAGTGCCCGGGTCCTCTACGAGCAGTACTTC.

The table lists this clonotype with many counts. The chain is built from TRBV5-1 and TRBJ2-1, with D unclear. The germline gives CDR1 SGHRS, CDR2 YFSETQ. Trimming shortened V by 1 base and J by 6 bases, and 11 bases separated the two germline ends. The CDR3 consists of 14 residues. DNA for the CDR3: TGCGCCAGCAGCTTGCGCACAAGTGGCAATGAGCAGTTCTTC. Translation gives CASSLRTSGNEQFF.

V and J are TRBV5-1 and TRBJ2-6; D unclear. The CDR3 has 15 residues. The germline V and J ends were trimmed by 0 bases and 0 bases, with 4 bases remaining between them. CDR1 is SGHRS, CDR2 YFSETQ, per germline. CDR3 DNA sequence: TGCGCCAGCAGCTTGGTGACCTCTGGGGCCAACGTCCTGACTTTC. It translates to CASSLVTSGANVLTF.

The sample holds a few counts of this clonotype. The chain employs TRBV12-5 and TRBJ1-4; perhaps TRBD1 as D (6 bases). This CDR3 spans 14 amino acids. Germline V gene lookup returns CDR1 LGHNT and CDR2 FRNRAP. Trimming removed 1 base from V and 5 bases from J, with 8 bases in between. The DNA for the CDR3 is TGTGCTAGTGGTTTGGGGCAGGGGAATGAAAAACTGTTTTTT. It codes for CASGLGQGNEKLFF.

This clonotype showed up many times. V gene TRBV2 combines with J gene TRBJ2-7; 9 bases match TRBD1. This CDR3 is built from 14 residues. Germline assignment: CDR1 SNHLY and CDR2 FYNNEI. J was trimmed by 6 bases and V by 7 bases; bases with no gene match: 10. CDR3 coding DNA: TGTGCCAGCACTTTGCGGGACAGGGTCGGCGAGCAGTACTTC. Amino acids: CASTLRDRVGEQYF.

This clonotype was seen only a few times. The chain has TRBV6-4 and TRBJ2-1; 10 bases align to TRBD2. The CDR3 has 14 residues. Germline-derived CDR1 and CDR2 are MRHNA and SNTAGT. V shed 6 bases, J shed 8 bases, and the junction held 7 bases outside the gene matches. The chain's CDR3 is CASSTSGDTYEQFF. CDR3 sequence (DNA): TGTGCCAGCAGCACTAGCGGGGACACATATGAGCAGTTCTTC.

This chain links TRBV6-1 with TRBJ2-2; D gene uncertain. The V end was cut by 5 bases, the J end by 7 bases, with 14 bases between. Germline CDR1 and CDR2: MNHNS and SASEGT. There are 14 residues in the CDR3. CDR3 protein: CASSHLESGGELFF. CDR3 sequence (DNA): TGTGCCAGCAGTCACCTGGAGAGTGGCGGGGAGCTGTTTTTT.